The source of this T cell receptor (beta chain) is a study of post-analysis software for immune sequencing data. Study in general: Patients with relapsing-remitting, secondary progressive and progressive-relapsing multiple sclerosis courses were all represented.

V lost 10 bases, J lost 0 bases, and 21 bases lay in between. This CDR3 spans 17 amino acids. Germline CDR1 reads MNHNS; CDR2 reads SASEGT. Tagging with unique molecular identifiers was a feature of the TCR beta cDNA libraries. Each sample of roughly 0.9 to 11 million input T cells yielded 500,000 or so cDNA molecules, so each molecule approximated one T cell. TCRdb fed the PCR reads into MiXCR, producing one record per CDR3 protein. The sample yields roughly 570,000 distinct CDR3 sequences, under 40% seen once. General study findings and limits: In multiple sclerosis, normalized Chao1 diversity was significantly below that of controls. TRBV5-6, TRBV5-1 and TRBV20-1 belonged to a set of about five TRBV segments that were more frequent in patients than controls. Co-batched samples clustered tightly together by F measure.

Notes on this clonotype: Its antigen is still unknown.

The chain couples TRBV6-1 to TRBJ1-4, with a possible D match to TRBD1 (5 bases). The sequenced sample consisted of blood. This clonotype was sampled from a girl aged 2-17 years with multiple sclerosis. The CDR3 sequence: CATSEVAPGPTNEKLFF. In DNA, the CDR3 is TGTGCCACCTCAGAGGTCGCCCCGGGACCAACTAATGAAAAACTGTTTTTT.